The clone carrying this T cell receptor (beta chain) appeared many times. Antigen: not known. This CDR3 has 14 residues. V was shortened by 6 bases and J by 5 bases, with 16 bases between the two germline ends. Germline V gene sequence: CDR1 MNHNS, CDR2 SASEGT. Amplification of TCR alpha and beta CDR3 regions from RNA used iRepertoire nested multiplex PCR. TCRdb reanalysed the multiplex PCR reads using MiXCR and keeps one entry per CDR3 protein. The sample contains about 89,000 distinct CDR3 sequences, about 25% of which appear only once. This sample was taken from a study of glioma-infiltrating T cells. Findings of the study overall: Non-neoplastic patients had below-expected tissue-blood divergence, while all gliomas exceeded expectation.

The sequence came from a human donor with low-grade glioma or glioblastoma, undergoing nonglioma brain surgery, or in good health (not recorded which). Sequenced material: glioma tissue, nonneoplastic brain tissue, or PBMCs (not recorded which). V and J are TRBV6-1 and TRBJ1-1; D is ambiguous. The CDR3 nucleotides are TGTGCCAGCAGGGCCCCCGGGAGAGGGACTGAAGCTTTCTTT. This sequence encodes CASRAPGRGTEAFF.